One TCR beta chain is described in this entry. What it binds is unknown. Germline V gene data show CDR1 as KGHSH and CDR2 as LQKENI. The length of the CDR3 is 14 residues. Between the trimmed V and J ends, which lost 3 bases and 6 bases, there was a span of 15 bases. This sample was taken from a study of T cell responses to AZD1222 COVID-19 vaccine. Study results and limitations: Donors skewed white British and female; clonal diversity was possibly underestimated.

This table comes from immunoSEQ multiplex PCR, and its TCRdb copy is limited to in-frame clones, with some not included. The data hold approximately 150,000 clones, with about 92% observed a single time. The sample consisted of peripheral blood, taken on day 0 of MenACWY control vaccination. This chain joins TRBV18 and TRBJ2-7; possibly TRBD1 for D (6 bases). The receptor was isolated from an adult in good health. CDR3 amino acids: CASSPNRDEVEQYF. The DNA of the CDR3 is TGTGCCAGCTCACCGAACAGGGACGAGGTCGAGCAGTACTTC.